The 12 T cell receptor beta chains reported below all come from one sample, sequenced in a study of blood T cell repertoires in COVID-19. Assay: immunoSEQ multiplex PCR; the TCRdb copy retains only in-frame clones and omits some. In the table there are approximately 88,000 clones, approximately 87% of which are singletons. Sequenced input: peripheral blood. The receptors were gathered from a woman aged 70-85 years with acute or convalescent COVID-19.

The rearrangement joins TRBV19 to TRBJ2-3, with 10 bases fitting TRBD1. Germline CDR1 is LNHDA and CDR2 is SQIVND (reference sequence). The trim removed 2 bases at V and 2 bases at J, leaving 7 bases unmatched. CDR3 length: 17 residues. The CDR3 sequence is CASSIMLGTGDTDTQYF. CDR3 sequence (DNA): TGTGCCAGTAGTATAATGTTGGGGACAGGGGACACAGATACGCAGTATTTT.

The chain carries TRBV18 and TRBJ2-7; D is undetermined. This CDR3 has 12 amino acids. Germline assignment: CDR1 KGHSH and CDR2 LQKENI. V was trimmed by 1 base and J by 4 bases, leaving 5 bases between them. Here the CDR3 DNA reads TGTGCCAGCTCACCACACGGTTACGAGCAGTACGTC. Residues: CASSPHGYEQYV.

V and J are TRBV5-6 and TRBJ2-7; maybe TRBD1 (6 bases). The CDR3 length is 15 residues. The ends were cut back, 6 bases at V and 0 bases at J, with 16 bases in the middle. Germline-derived CDR1 and CDR2 are SGHDT and YYEEEE. CDR3 sequence: CASTPRGESSYEQYV. CDR3 DNA: TGTGCCAGCACCCCCAGGGGCGAAAGCTCCTACGAGCAGTACGTC.

The V call is TRBV5-6, the J call TRBJ1-2, with a possible D match to TRBD1 (5 bases). CDR3 length: 13 residues. Germline V gene lookup returns CDR1 SGHDT and CDR2 YYEEEE. Deletions cut 4 bases from V and 4 bases from J, with 11 bases between. The CDR3 loop is CASSPVGPYGYTF. Written as DNA, the CDR3 is TGTGCCAGCAGCCCTGTGGGGCCCTATGGCTACACCTTC.

The J gene is TRBJ1-6, the V gene TRBV6-6; D not certain. V was trimmed by 5 bases and J by 0 bases, leaving 14 bases between them. The CDR3 runs to 17 residues. The germline V gene encodes CDR1 MNHNY and CDR2 SVGAGI (reference sequence). The chain's CDR3 is CASSLILQSSYNSPLHF. In DNA form, the CDR3 reads TGTGCCAGCAGTCTAATTTTACAGAGCTCCTATAATTCACCCCTCCACTTT.

The chain is built from TRBV9 and TRBJ2-1; weak D call: TRBD2 (6 bases). The CDR3 sequence is 12 residues long. V shed 4 bases and J shed 7 bases, with 9 bases lying between them. CDR1 and CDR2 from the germline V gene are SGDLS and YYNGEE. CDR3 amino acids: CASSSTSNEQFF. The CDR3 nucleotides read TGTGCCAGCAGCTCGACTAGTAATGAGCAGTTCTTC. Filled out from reference TRBV9 and TRBJ2-1, the complete variable domain reads DSGVTQTPKHLITATGQRVTLRCSPRSGDLSVYWYQQSLDQGLQFLIQYYNGEERAKGNILERFSAQQFPDLHSELNLSSLELGDSALYFCASSSTSNEQFFGPGTRLTVL.

This chain connects TRBV6-2 or TRBV6-3 to TRBJ1-5; D call uncertain. Germline V gene sequence: CDR1 MNHEY, CDR2 SVGEGT. V was shortened by 0 bases and J by 2 bases, with 11 bases between the two germline ends. The CDR3 runs 16 residues. CDR3 sequence: CASSYSAVYGNQPQHF. CDR3 sequence (DNA): TGTGCCAGCAGTTACTCGGCTGTATATGGCAATCAGCCCCAGCATTTT.

The genes are TRBV6-5 and TRBJ1-2; TRBD1 matches at 9 bases. After removal of 7 bases from V and 6 bases from J, the junction contained 9 bases not matched to a gene. The CDR3 runs to 14 residues. Looked up from germline, CDR1 is MNHEY and CDR2 is SVGAGI. The CDR3 DNA follows: TGTGCCAGCATAGGGACAGGGTTCCTTCATGGCTACACCTTC. Translation gives CASIGTGFLHGYTF.

The chain combines TRBV6-1 with TRBJ1-5, with 7 bases matching TRBD1. Germline CDR1 reads MNHNS; CDR2 reads SASEGT. V shed 2 bases, J shed 6 bases, and the junction held 4 bases outside the gene matches. This CDR3 region has 14 residues. CDR3 loop: CASSERQGGQPQHF. Here the CDR3 DNA reads TGTGCCAGCAGTGAACGACAGGGTGGTCAGCCCCAGCATTTT.

This chain links TRBV18 with TRBJ2-7, with D perhaps matching TRBD1 (6 bases). V was clipped by 3 bases and J by 7 bases, with 13 bases between them. The CDR3 totals 13 residues. From germline, CDR1 is KGHSH and CDR2 LQKENI. CDR3 coding DNA: TGTGCCAGCTCACCCCGGACCCAGGGGGAGCAGTACGTC. This sequence encodes CASSPRTQGEQYV.

J is TRBJ1-3 and V is TRBV6-5, with TRBD1 matching 7 bases. CDR1 is MNHEY, CDR2 SVGAGI, per germline. Unmatched junction bases numbered 5, after V lost 6 bases and J lost 3 bases. The CDR3 is made up of 14 amino acids. This CDR3 reads CASRKTGSGNTIYF. The DNA for the CDR3 is TGTGCCAGCAGGAAGACAGGGAGTGGAAACACCATATATTTT.

The V gene is TRBV7-9, the J gene TRBJ2-1; TRBD1 matches at 9 bases. There are 15 residues in the CDR3. V trimming: 1 base; J trimming: 7 bases; junction bases outside the gene matches: 5. CDR1 is SEHNR, CDR2 FQNEAQ, per germline (reference sequence). The CDR3 DNA reads TGTGCCAGCAGCTTAGGACAGGGGGGAAGTAATGAGCAGTTCTTC. Protein: CASSLGQGGSNEQFF.